The 22 T cell receptor beta chains given below trace back to one sample, sequenced in a study of regulatory T cells in long-lasting Graves disease. As for time point: persistent/refractory GD, antithyroid drugs over 5 years with positive TRAb. The TCR library used RNA extracted from PBMCs. Arm-PCR of CDR3 regions and iRepertoire HTBI primers were the basis on which TCR beta libraries were built. Using its own MiXCR run on the multiplex PCR reads, TCRdb lists one record per CDR3 protein. The sample shows more than 350,000 distinct CDR3 sequences, 21% of them seen only once. The sample was peripheral blood mononuclear cells (PBMCs), taken when the disease was refractory, from a patient treated with antithyroid drugs. These receptors originate from a female donor with Graves disease.

The sample holds a few counts of this clonotype. The rearrangement links TRBV20-1 to TRBJ1-1, with 7 positions matching TRBD1. V gave up 4 bases and J gave up 5 bases; unmatched junction bases: 10. CDR3 length equals 14 residues. Germline V gene lookup returns CDR1 DFQATT and CDR2 SNEGSKA (reference sequence). For the CDR3, the DNA is TGCAGTGCTATGGGACAGCACGATGGTACTGAAGCTTTCTTT. Protein: CSAMGQHDGTEAFF.

J is TRBJ2-2 and V is TRBV3-1; 8 bases align to TRBD1. Germline CDR1 reads LGHDT; CDR2 reads YNNKEL (reference sequence). V lost 4 bases, J lost 3 bases, and 7 bases stayed unmatched. This CDR3 has 16 amino acids. CDR3 nucleotide sequence: TGTGCCAGCAGCCTTCAAGGGACAGGACACACCGGGGAGCTGTTTTTT. This sequence encodes CASSLQGTGHTGELFF.

There are many counts of this clonotype. This chain uses TRBV7-3 with TRBJ1-5; 8 bases agree with TRBD1. Trimming took 3 bases from V and 2 from J; bases not matched to a gene: 9. Germline values: CDR1 SGHTA, CDR2 FQGTGA. This CDR3 is 17 amino acids long. CDR3 DNA sequence: TGTGCCAGCAGCTTGGAAGACAGGGGCGAATGCAATCAGCCCCAGCATTTT. Protein sequence: CASSLEDRGECNQPQHF. Full variable domain (remainder filled in from reference TRBV7-3 and TRBJ1-5): GAGVSQTPSNKVTEKGKYVELRCDPISGHTALYWYRQSLGQGPEFLIYFQGTGAADDSGLPNDRFFAVRPEGSVSTLKIQRTERGDSAVYLCASSLEDRGECNQPQHFGDGTRLSIL.

This clonotype was seen only a few times. The J gene is TRBJ2-5, the V gene TRBV3-1; maybe TRBD2 (6 bases). This CDR3 is 13 amino acids long. V lost 3 bases to trimming and J lost 5 bases, with 10 bases between them. Germline assignment: CDR1 LGHDT and CDR2 YNNKEL (reference sequence). The CDR3 nucleotides are TGTGCCAGCAGCCACGGGGGAATGGAGACCCAGTACTTC. It yields the protein CASSHGGMETQYF.

This chain uses TRBV30 with TRBJ1-5; 7 positions match TRBD1. The CDR3 sequence is 16 residues long. The germline CDR1 and CDR2 sequences are GTSNPN and SVGIG (reference sequence). For the CDR3, the DNA is TGTGGCCTCCGGGACAGTGGAGTATCCCCCAATCAGCCCCAGCATTTT. This encodes CGLRDSGVSPNQPQHF.

This clonotype was counted at least ten times. This chain connects TRBV28 to TRBJ2-7; 8 bases are a match to TRBD2. The CDR3 covers 13 residues. Germline V gene lookup returns CDR1 MDHEN and CDR2 SYDVKM. Trimming cost V 6 bases and J 0 bases; bases outside gene matches: 1. The CDR3 protein is CASRRGVSYEQYF. The CDR3 nucleotides are TGTGCCAGCAGGCGGGGGGTCTCCTACGAGCAGTACTTC.

This chain uses TRBV4-2 with TRBJ2-7; the D gene could be TRBD1 or TRBD2 (5 bases each). Germline V gene lookup returns CDR1 LGHNA and CDR2 YNFKEQ. CDR3 length: 13 amino acids. Trimming took 6 bases from V and 3 from J, leaving 12 bases between them. The CDR3 reads CASRRDGNYEQYF. CDR3 DNA: TGTGCCAGCAGACGGGACGGGAACTACGAGCAGTACTTC.

The sample holds a few counts of this clonotype. The genes are TRBV5-1 and TRBJ1-2; tentative D call: TRBD1 (5 bases). The germline CDR1 and CDR2 sequences are SGHRS and YFSETQ. The V gene lost 2 bases and the J gene lost 7 bases, with 12 bases spanning the gap. This CDR3 has 13 amino acids. In nucleotides, the CDR3 is TGCGCCAGCAGCTTTAAGGGGAGCAGTGGCTACACCTTC. This sequence encodes CASSFKGSSGYTF. Complete variable domain (other parts from reference TRBV5-1 and TRBJ1-2): KAGVTQTPRYLIKTRGQQVTLSCSPISGHRSVSWYQQTPGQGLQFLFEYFSETQRNKGNFPGRFSGRQFSNSRSEMNVSTLELGDSALYLCASSFKGSSGYTFGSGTRLTVV.

This clonotype was seen ten or more times. This rearrangement joins TRBV12-3 or TRBV12-4 to TRBJ1-5; D perhaps matches TRBD1 (5 bases). CDR3 length: 17 amino acids. Trimming stripped 3 bases from V and 1 base from J, with 16 bases between. The CDR3 coding sequence is TGTGCCAGCAGTTTTGGGTCGGAGGGGTGGAGCAATCAGCCCCAGCATTTT. As protein: CASSFGSEGWSNQPQHF.

This clonotype came up many times. The chain couples TRBV28 to TRBJ1-1, with no clear D. The germline V and J ends were trimmed by 6 bases and 0 bases, with 11 bases remaining between them. CDR1 is MDHEN and CDR2 is SYDVKM in the germline V gene. This CDR3 spans 14 amino acids. DNA of the CDR3: TGTGCCAGCAGATATAGTCTGGTGAACACTGAAGCTTTCTTT. Amino acids: CASRYSLVNTEAFF.

This clonotype came up many times. V usage is TRBV2 and J usage is TRBJ1-6, with no clear D. Germline V lookup: CDR1 SNHLY, CDR2 FYNNEI. The CDR3 totals 12 residues. V was pared by 7 bases and J by 7 bases, with 8 bases between. In DNA, the CDR3 is TGTGCCAGCATATTGTGGAATTCACCCCTCCACTTT. As protein: CASILWNSPLHF.

This clonotype was recorded many times. V and J are TRBV2 and TRBJ2-7, with TRBD1 matching 9 bases. After removal of 7 bases from V and 3 bases from J, the junction contained 7 bases not matched to a gene. The CDR3 is made up of 14 amino acids. Germline assignment: CDR1 SNHLY and CDR2 FYNNEI. For the CDR3, the DNA is TGTGCCAGCATTTGGACAGGGGATAACTACGAGCAGTACTTC. Its translation: CASIWTGDNYEQYF.

Concerning this clonotype: A far larger clone lies a single base away; this is likely a read error. This sequence joins TRBV9 and TRBJ2-7; D remains ambiguous. The end of the DNA is better explained by TRBJ2-1, so the J call may be wrong. Germline values: CDR1 SGDLS, CDR2 YYNGEE. This CDR3 comprises 13 residues. For the CDR3, the DNA is TGTGCCAGCAGTTTGGGAAGGGCGAACGAGCAGTTCTTC. This encodes CASSLGRANEQFF.

At least ten counts were recorded for this clonotype. The J gene is TRBJ2-5, the V gene TRBV7-9; D is possibly TRBD1 (5 bases). This CDR3 spans 13 amino acids. Trimming stripped 2 bases from V and 5 bases from J, with 9 bases between. Germline CDR1 SEHNR, CDR2 FQNEAQ (reference sequence). The CDR3 nucleotides are TGTGCCAGCAGCTTAAGGACACTCGAGACCCAGTACTTC. It encodes CASSLRTLETQYF.

This clonotype was observed a few times. This chain uses TRBV27 with TRBJ2-3; 12 bases fit TRBD2. With 5 bases clipped from V and 0 bases from J, the junction kept 15 bases outside the gene matches. The CDR3 has 20 residues. Per the germline V gene, CDR1 is MNHEY and CDR2 is SMNVEV (reference sequence). Here the CDR3 reads CASSPSSGLAGYQSTDTQYF. CDR3 nucleotides: TGTGCCAGCAGTCCATCGTCAGGACTAGCGGGATACCAAAGCACAGATACGCAGTATTTT.

Notes on this clonotype: A much larger clone is a single base away; this may be a read error. The chain combines TRBV3-1 with TRBJ2-7, with TRBD1 matching over 7 bases. The CDR3 length is 14 residues. Unmatched junction bases numbered 9, after V lost 4 bases and J lost 6 bases. Germline CDR1 and CDR2: LGHDT and YNNKEL (reference sequence). This chain's CDR3 is CASSLDRPGCEQYF. The CDR3 DNA reads TGTGCCAGCAGCCTGGACAGGCCGGGATGCGAGCAGTACTTC.

This clonotype was recorded at least ten times. This chain joins TRBV5-5 and TRBJ2-7; TRBD1 agrees at 8 bases. The J segment lost 0 bases and the V segment lost 4 bases, leaving 9 bases of the junction unmatched. Germline V gives CDR1 SGHKS, CDR2 YYEKEE (reference sequence). This CDR3 is built from 16 residues. CDR3 nucleotides: TGTGCCAGCAGCGAACGGACAGGGTCGAGCTCCTACGAGCAGTACTTC. Its translation: CASSERTGSSSYEQYF. The variable domain in full, with the rest retrieved from reference TRBV5-5 and TRBJ2-7, is DAGVTQSPTHLIKTRGQQVTLRCSPISGHKSVSWYQQVLGQGPQFIFQYYEKEERGRGNFPDRFSARQFPNYSSELNVNALLLGDSALYLCASSERTGSSSYEQYFGPGTRLTVT.

V usage is TRBV13 and J usage is TRBJ1-4; no clear D gene. Germline V gene sequence: CDR1 PRHDT, CDR2 FYEKMQ (reference sequence). The V end was cut by 5 bases, the J end by 6 bases, with 13 bases between. This CDR3 spans 14 amino acids. The CDR3 coding sequence is TGTGCCAGCAGCGAAGCCCGGGCAGATGAAAAACTGTTTTTT. This gives the protein CASSEARADEKLFF.

This clonotype turned up a few times. The J gene is TRBJ2-7, the V gene TRBV20-1; either TRBD1 or TRBD2 may supply D (5 bases each). The length of the CDR3 is 13 residues. With 2 bases removed from V and 3 bases from J, the gap between germline ends came to 11 bases. Germline V gene data show CDR1 as DFQATT and CDR2 as SNEGSKA (reference sequence). The CDR3 DNA follows: TGCAGTGCTAGATATCGGGACCTCTACGAGCAGTACTTC. Translated: CSARYRDLYEQYF.

Concerning this clonotype itself: A read error may be the cause here, since a much bigger clone is one base away. The V gene is TRBV3-1, the J gene TRBJ2-5; possible D gene TRBD2, 5 bases. The CDR3 has 17 amino acids. Germline V gives CDR1 LGHDT, CDR2 YNNKEL (reference sequence). Here the CDR3 reads CASSQVADARRSETQHF. Written as DNA, the CDR3 is TGTGCCAGCAGCCAAGTAGCAGATGCGCGGAGGTCGGAGACCCAGCACTTC.

This clonotype was observed many times. V usage is TRBV20-1 and J usage is TRBJ1-4; 8 bases line up with TRBD1. CDR3 length equals 13 residues. Germline CDR1 reads DFQATT; CDR2 reads SNEGSKA (reference sequence). With 5 bases clipped from V and 8 bases from J, the junction kept 7 bases outside the gene matches. The CDR3 protein is CSASDREWEKLFF. As DNA, the CDR3 is TGCAGTGCTTCGGACAGGGAGTGGGAAAAACTGTTTTTT.

This clonotype was recorded at least ten times. The J gene is TRBJ2-5, the V gene TRBV7-9; D tentatively reads TRBD1 or TRBD2 (5 bases each). Germline values: CDR1 SEHNR, CDR2 FQNEAQ (reference sequence). Deletions cut 1 base from V and 0 bases from J, with 12 bases between. This CDR3 has 16 residues. CDR3 region: CASSLVGRRDQETQYF. CDR3 DNA sequence: TGTGCCAGCAGCTTAGTGGGACGGCGGGACCAAGAGACCCAGTACTTC.